The rows below give T cell receptor beta chains drawn from one sample of a study of cytomegalovirus exposure and HLA in healthy donors. TCRdb's table, derived via immunoSEQ multiplex PCR, lists solely in-frame clones and lacks some. Among roughly 200,000 clones listed, 76% were seen once. The sequencing input was PBMCs. These receptors came from a man aged 18 to 29 in good health and CMV-seronegative. CDR3s include the opening cysteine and the closing phenylalanine or tryptophan.

CDR3aa: CASSLGDYGEQFF
v_gene: TRBV5-6
j_gene: TRBJ2-1

CDR3aa: CAWSPGIGNTIYF
v_gene: TRBV30
j_gene: TRBJ1-3

CDR3aa: CASSGVNPGTGGGYTF
v_gene: TRBV9
j_gene: TRBJ1-2

CDR3aa: CATSRGGSTGGRTDTQYF
v_gene: TRBV15
j_gene: TRBJ2-3

CDR3aa: CASSLGQIISGNTIYF
v_gene: TRBV7-9
j_gene: TRBJ1-3

CDR3aa: CSANEAFF
v_gene: TRBV20-1
j_gene: TRBJ1-1

CDR3aa: CASSLELTDTQYF
v_gene: TRBV7-8
j_gene: TRBJ2-3

CDR3aa: CASSRGQQETQYF
v_gene: TRBV18
j_gene: TRBJ2-5

CDR3aa: CATLLGVGTEAFF
v_gene: TRBV2
j_gene: TRBJ1-1

CDR3aa: CATKVFQGDDEQYF
v_gene: TRBV28
j_gene: TRBJ2-7

CDR3aa: CSSSLLEGPSHQPQHF
v_gene: TRBV7-9
j_gene: TRBJ1-5

CDR3aa: CAWSGTRQGVNYGYTF
v_gene: TRBV30
j_gene: TRBJ1-2

CDR3aa: CASSPGLAGGSDEQFF
v_gene: TRBV7-7
j_gene: TRBJ2-1

CDR3aa: CASGLESLPRAQHF
v_gene: TRBV12-5
j_gene: TRBJ1-5

CDR3aa: CASRPTGQGNEQYF
v_gene: TRBV5-8
j_gene: TRBJ2-7

CDR3aa: CASSSPGQPSYEQYF
v_gene: TRBV5-4
j_gene: TRBJ2-7

CDR3aa: CASSLGSLRDTEAFF
v_gene: TRBV5-1
j_gene: TRBJ1-1

CDR3aa: CAWSRRSSYEQYF
v_gene: TRBV30
j_gene: TRBJ2-7

CDR3aa: CASSRDRGSFAGGYTF
v_gene: TRBV2
j_gene: TRBJ1-2

CDR3aa: CASSDWTANSPLHF
v_gene: TRBV6-1
j_gene: TRBJ1-6

CDR3aa: CASTIDREAFF
v_gene: TRBV2
j_gene: TRBJ1-1

CDR3aa: CASSVGGSAYNEQFF
v_gene: TRBV2
j_gene: TRBJ2-1

CDR3aa: CASSLTGGTYNEQFF
v_gene: TRBV7-6
j_gene: TRBJ2-1

CDR3aa: CASSLPPSRDRVLLDTGELFF
v_gene: TRBV27
j_gene: TRBJ2-2

CDR3aa: CASRAPGHYDAFF
v_gene: TRBV6-1
j_gene: TRBJ1-1

CDR3aa: CASSRDRVATEAFF
v_gene: TRBV5-4
j_gene: TRBJ1-1

CDR3aa: CASSAYRDAASQPQHF
v_gene: TRBV2
j_gene: TRBJ1-5

CDR3aa: CASSYSTGVYGYTF
v_gene: TRBV6-6
j_gene: TRBJ1-2